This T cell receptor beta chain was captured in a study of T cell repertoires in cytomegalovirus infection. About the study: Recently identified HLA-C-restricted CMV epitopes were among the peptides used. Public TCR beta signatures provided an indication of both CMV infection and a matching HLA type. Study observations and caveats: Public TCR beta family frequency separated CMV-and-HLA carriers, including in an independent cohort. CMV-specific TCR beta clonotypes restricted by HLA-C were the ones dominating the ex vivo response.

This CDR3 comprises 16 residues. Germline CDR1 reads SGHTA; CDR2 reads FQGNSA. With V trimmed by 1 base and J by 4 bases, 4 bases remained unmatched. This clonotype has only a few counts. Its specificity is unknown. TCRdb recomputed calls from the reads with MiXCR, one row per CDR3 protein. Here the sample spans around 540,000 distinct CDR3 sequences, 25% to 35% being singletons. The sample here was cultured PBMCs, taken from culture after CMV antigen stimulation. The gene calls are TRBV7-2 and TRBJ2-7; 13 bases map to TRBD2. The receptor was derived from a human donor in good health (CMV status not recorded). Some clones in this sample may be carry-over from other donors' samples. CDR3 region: CASSLDRGLAGYEQYF. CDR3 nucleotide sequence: TGTGCCAGCAGCTTAGACCGGGGACTAGCGGGATACGAGCAGTACTTC.